This T cell receptor beta chain derives from a study of blood T cell repertoires in COVID-19. Turning to the study itself: Acute-phase and convalescent COVID-19 samples originated in the United States, Italy and Spain.

This CDR3 is built from 13 residues. Germline CDR1 SGHVS, CDR2 FQNEAQ. V lost 8 bases and J 0 bases, leaving 7 bases between the germline ends. In the authors' methods: Estimated nucleated cell counts came from reference gene primer amplification. TCRdb's table, derived via immunoSEQ multiplex PCR, lists solely in-frame clones and lacks some. D and trimming come from the DNA, and the V and J calls and clone size come from that table. The data show about 100,000 clones, 70% to 90% seen once. The rearrangement uses TRBV7-8 and TRBJ2-2, with a tentative D call TRBD2 (5 bases). The clonotype originates from a human donor in a cohort sampled during active COVID-19. Sequenced input: peripheral blood. CDR3 protein: CASFGANTGELFF. The CDR3 DNA reads as TGTGCCAGCTTCGGGGCGAACACCGGGGAGCTGTTTTTT.